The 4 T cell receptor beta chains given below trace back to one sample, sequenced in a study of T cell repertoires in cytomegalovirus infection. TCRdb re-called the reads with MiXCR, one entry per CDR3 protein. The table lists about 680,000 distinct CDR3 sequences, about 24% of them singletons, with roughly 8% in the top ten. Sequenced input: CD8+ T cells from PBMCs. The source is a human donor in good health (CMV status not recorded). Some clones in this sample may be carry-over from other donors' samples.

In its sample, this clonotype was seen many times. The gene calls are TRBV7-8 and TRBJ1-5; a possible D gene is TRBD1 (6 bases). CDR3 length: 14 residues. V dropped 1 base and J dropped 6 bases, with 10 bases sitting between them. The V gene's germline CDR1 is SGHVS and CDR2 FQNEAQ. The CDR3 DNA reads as TGTGCCAGCAGCTTAGGACGGGGGCTTCAGCCCCAGCATTTT. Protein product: CASSLGRGLQPQHF.

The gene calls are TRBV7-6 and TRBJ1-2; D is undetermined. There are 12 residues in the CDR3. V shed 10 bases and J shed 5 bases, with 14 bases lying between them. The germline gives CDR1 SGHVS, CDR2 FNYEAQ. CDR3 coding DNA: TGTGCCAACACCTCGGAATGGTATGGCTACACCTTC. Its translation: CANTSEWYGYTF.

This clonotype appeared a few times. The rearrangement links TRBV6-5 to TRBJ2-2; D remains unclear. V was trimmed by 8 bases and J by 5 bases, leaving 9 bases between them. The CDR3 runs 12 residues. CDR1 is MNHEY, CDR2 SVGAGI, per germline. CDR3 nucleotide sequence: TGTGCCAGCGGACCCGAAACCGGGGAGCTGTTTTTT. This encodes CASGPETGELFF.

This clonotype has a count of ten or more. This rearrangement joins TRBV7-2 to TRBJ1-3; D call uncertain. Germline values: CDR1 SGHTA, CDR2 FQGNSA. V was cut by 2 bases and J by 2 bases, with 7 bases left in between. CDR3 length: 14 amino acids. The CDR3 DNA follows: TGTGCCAGCAGCTTACTATCGGCTGGAAACACCATATATTTT. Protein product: CASSLLSAGNTIYF.